The 17 T cell receptor beta chains given below trace back to one sample, sequenced in a study of molecular identifiers for immune sequencing clone quantification. TCRdb fed the PCR reads into MiXCR, producing one record per CDR3 protein. The sample carries about 54,000 distinct CDR3 sequences, under 30% recorded once. Source material: naive CD8+ T cells from blood, with Jurkat cell RNA spiked in. Regarding subset: FACS-sorted CD8+CD4-CCR7+CD45RA+ naive T cells. These receptors all stem from a human donor in good health. Some libraries in this study had Jurkat cell RNA spiked in.

The chain is built from TRBV4-1 and TRBJ1-2; TRBD1 aligns across 9 bases. Germline lookup yields CDR1 MGHRA and CDR2 YSYEKL. Losses at the gene ends were 1 base for V and 6 bases for J; bases not matched to a gene: 12. This CDR3 is 17 amino acids long. For the CDR3, the DNA is TGCGCCAGCAGCCAAGGGGGGGTGAGGGACAGGGAAGATGGCTACACCTTC. This encodes CASSQGGVRDREDGYTF.

This clonotype was seen at least ten times. The V call is TRBV7-9, the J call TRBJ2-7; 15 bases are shared with TRBD2. V trimming: 4 bases; J trimming: 6 bases; junction bases outside the gene matches: 10. CDR3 length: 17 residues. The V gene's germline CDR1 is SEHNR and CDR2 FQNEAQ (reference sequence). The CDR3 here is CASSSPRTSGGAGEQYF. CDR3 bases: TGTGCCAGCAGCTCCCCCCGGACTAGCGGGGGGGCCGGCGAGCAGTACTTC.

This chain joins TRBV11-2 and TRBJ2-3, with D possibly being TRBD2 (7 bases). V was pared by 5 bases and J by 2 bases, with 20 bases between. Germline V lookup: CDR1 SGHAT, CDR2 FQNNGV. The CDR3 sequence is 17 residues long. The CDR3: CASSPGGGGPYTDTQYF. CDR3 DNA: TGTGCCAGCAGCCCGGGTGGGGGGGGGCCCTACACAGATACGCAGTATTTT.

This clonotype has at least ten counts. The rearrangement links TRBV4-3 to TRBJ1-1; the D is unclear. This CDR3 region has 13 residues. Trimming removed 5 bases at V and 1 base at J, with 8 bases between. Germline V gene sequence: CDR1 LGHNA, CDR2 YSLEER. Here the CDR3 reads CASSWTANTEAFF. CDR3 coding DNA: TGCGCCAGCAGCTGGACTGCGAACACTGAAGCTTTCTTT.

This clonotype was counted only a few times. A much larger clone is a single base away; this may be a read error. This chain uses TRBV4-3 with TRBJ2-7; tentative D call: TRBD2 (5 bases). Per germline, CDR1 LGHNA and CDR2 YSLEER. CDR3 length equals 13 residues. V was cut by 0 bases and J by 6 bases, with 9 bases left in between. The CDR3: CASSQDAGGEQYF. CDR3 coding DNA: TGCGCCAGCAGCCAAGACGCGGGCGGCGAGCAGTACTTC.

In its sample, this clonotype was seen a few times. CDR3: CASSLEEGLAGGPDTQYF. CDR3 in DNA: TGCGCCAGCAGCTTGGAGGAGGGACTAGCGGGAGGCCCAGATACGCAGTATTTT. The chain couples TRBV5-1 to TRBJ2-3, with TRBD2 identical over 15 bases. The CDR3 consists of 18 residues. The V gene end was trimmed by 0 bases and the J gene end by 4 bases; junction bases not matched to a gene: 6. Germline V gene lookup returns CDR1 SGHRS and CDR2 YFSETQ. Together with reference TRBV5-1 and TRBJ2-3, the CDR3 gives the full variable domain: KAGVTQTPRYLIKTRGQQVTLSCSPISGHRSVSWYQQTPGQGLQFLFEYFSETQRNKGNFPGRFSGRQFSNSRSEMNVSTLELGDSALYLCASSLEEGLAGGPDTQYFGPGTRLTVL.

This clonotype was seen repeatedly, ten times or more. The chain carries TRBV7-6 and TRBJ2-7, with 10 positions matching TRBD1. The V and J ends lost 5 bases and 5 bases, in that order; junction bases with no gene match: 9. The CDR3 extends over 15 amino acids. Germline assignment: CDR1 SGHVS and CDR2 FNYEAQ. CDR3 protein: CASSPRTGGSNEQYF. DNA of the CDR3: TGTGCCAGCAGCCCCCGGACAGGGGGAAGTAACGAGCAGTACTTC.

This clonotype was seen many times. This sequence joins TRBV7-2 and TRBJ2-1; TRBD2 aligns across 7 bases. The length of the CDR3 is 16 residues. The J segment lost 0 bases and the V segment lost 1 base, leaving 3 bases of the junction unmatched. CDR1 and CDR2 (germline): SGHTA, FQGNSA. The CDR3 reads CASSLGRGSSYNEQFF. Written as DNA, the CDR3 is TGTGCCAGCAGCTTAGGGCGGGGGAGCTCCTACAATGAGCAGTTCTTC.

In this sample, this clonotype turned up many times. The V call is TRBV4-3, the J call TRBJ2-7; no clear D gene. The CDR3 totals 13 residues. Trimming took 4 bases from V and 7 from J, leaving 14 bases between them. Germline loops: CDR1 LGHNA, CDR2 YSLEER. CDR3 amino acids: CASSPESVGEQYF. The CDR3 nucleotides are TGCGCCAGCAGCCCAGAATCGGTCGGTGAGCAGTACTTC.

This clonotype was recorded many times. The chain has TRBV4-3 and TRBJ1-1, with D possibly being TRBD1 (5 bases). V was clipped by 1 base and J by 1 base, with 13 bases between them. The V gene's germline CDR1 is LGHNA and CDR2 YSLEER. This CDR3 contains 16 residues. The CDR3 sequence is CASSQGVGTSNTEAFF. CDR3 nucleotides: TGCGCCAGCAGCCAAGGTGTGGGGACTTCGAACACTGAAGCTTTCTTT.

This clonotype appeared many times. The rearrangement uses TRBV19 and TRBJ2-2; 9 bases line up with TRBD1. J was trimmed by 0 bases and V by 4 bases; bases with no gene match: 6. The CDR3 is 17 amino acids. The V gene's germline CDR1 is LNHDA and CDR2 SQIVND (reference sequence). The CDR3 is CASSTTGQGSNTGELFF. The CDR3 DNA is TGTGCCAGTAGTACTACGGGACAGGGCTCGAACACCGGGGAGCTGTTTTTT. The full variable domain, in which reference TRBV19 and TRBJ2-2 provide the parts outside the CDR3, is DGGITQSPKYLFRKEGQNVTLSCEQNLNHDAMYWYRQDPGQGLRLIYYSQIVNDFQKGDIAEGYSVSREKKESFPLTVTSAQKNPTAFYLCASSTTGQGSNTGELFFGEGSRLTVL.

This clonotype is categorized as medium-sized. This rearrangement joins TRBV7-2 to TRBJ2-3; D remains unclear. Per the germline V gene, CDR1 is SGHTA and CDR2 is FQGNSA. This CDR3 comprises 17 residues. V lost 1 base and J lost 3, with 17 bases in between. This chain's CDR3 is CASSLEVSGFPTDTQYF. CDR3 nucleotide sequence: TGTGCCAGCAGCTTAGAAGTTAGTGGCTTCCCAACAGATACGCAGTATTTT. The whole variable domain, remainder taken from reference TRBV7-2 and TRBJ2-3, is GAGVSQSPSNKVTEKGKDVELRCDPISGHTALYWYRQSLGQGLEFLIYFQGNSAPDKSGLPSDRFSAERTGGSVSTLTIQRTQQEDSAVYLCASSLEVSGFPTDTQYFGPGTRLTVL.

This clonotype was picked up one time. One end of the junction varies from germline; a read error may be responsible. This chain uses TRBV6-5 with TRBJ2-3; 12 bases fit TRBD2. Per germline, CDR1 MNHEY and CDR2 SVGAGI. CDR3 length: 16 residues. CDR3 bases: TGTGCCGGCAGTCCTCTAGCGGGGGGGTTCACAGGTACGCAGTATTTT. This gives the protein CAGSPLAGGFTGTQYF.

A note on this clonotype: A much larger clone lies a single base off, so this may be a read error. This chain connects TRBV20-1 to TRBJ2-1; D possibly matches TRBD1 or TRBD2 (5 bases each). The CDR3 sequence is 15 residues long. Germline loops: CDR1 DFQATT, CDR2 SNEGSKA (reference sequence). CDR3 protein: CSAREGSDGTGEPFF. The DNA of the CDR3 is TGCAGTGCTAGAGAAGGGTCGGACGGGACGGGTGAGCCGTTCTTC.

The table lists this clonotype with a few counts. The chain has TRBV4-3 and TRBJ1-3; D is ambiguous. The germline V gene encodes CDR1 LGHNA and CDR2 YSLEER. V was trimmed by 0 bases and J by 4 bases, leaving 13 bases between them. This CDR3 has 16 amino acids. The CDR3 here is CASSQDRRPRGNTIYF. As DNA, the CDR3 is TGCGCCAGCAGCCAAGATAGGCGACCAAGAGGAAACACCATATATTTT.

With regard to this clonotype: A read error may explain this, as a much larger clone is one base away. This chain connects TRBV6-5 to TRBJ2-5; 9 bases agree with TRBD2. The CDR3 sequence is 15 residues long. The ends lost 7 bases at V and 5 bases at J; junction bases unmatched: 11. The V gene's germline CDR1 is MNHEY and CDR2 SVGAGI. CDR3 DNA sequence: TGTGCCAGCATGCGGCTAGCGGGGCCTCGGGAGACCCAGTACTTC. This sequence encodes CASMRLAGPRETQYF.

Points on this clonotype: This may arise from a read error, as a much more abundant clone is one base away. The rearrangement links TRBV6-2 or TRBV6-3 to TRBJ2-3; 7 bases align to TRBD1. The length of the CDR3 is 14 residues. Germline V gene lookup returns CDR1 MNHEY and CDR2 SVGEGT. V lost 10 bases to trimming and J lost 3 bases; unmatched junction nucleotides: 10. In DNA form, the CDR3 reads TGTGCCAACAGCTACAGGGGTCAGACAGATACGCAGTATTTT. Translated, it gives CANSYRGQTDTQYF.